This entry concerns a single T cell receptor (beta chain). The data were taken from a study of blood T cell repertoires in COVID-19. TCRdb's table, derived via immunoSEQ multiplex PCR, lists solely in-frame clones and lacks some. The table includes 110,000 to 150,000 clones, 75% to 85% detected once. CDR1 SNHLY and CDR2 FYNNEI come from the germline V gene. The CDR3 length is 15 residues. V dropped 6 bases and J dropped 9; count of bases not matched to a gene: 12. The sequencing sample was made of peripheral blood. The TCR was taken from a man aged 60 to 69 with acute or convalescent COVID-19. The chain joins TRBV2 to TRBJ2-1; 9 positions agree with TRBD1. CDR3 nucleotides: TGTGCCAGCAGCCCCACGAGAGGGACAGGGAGTGAGCAGTTCTTC. As protein: CASSPTRGTGSEQFF.